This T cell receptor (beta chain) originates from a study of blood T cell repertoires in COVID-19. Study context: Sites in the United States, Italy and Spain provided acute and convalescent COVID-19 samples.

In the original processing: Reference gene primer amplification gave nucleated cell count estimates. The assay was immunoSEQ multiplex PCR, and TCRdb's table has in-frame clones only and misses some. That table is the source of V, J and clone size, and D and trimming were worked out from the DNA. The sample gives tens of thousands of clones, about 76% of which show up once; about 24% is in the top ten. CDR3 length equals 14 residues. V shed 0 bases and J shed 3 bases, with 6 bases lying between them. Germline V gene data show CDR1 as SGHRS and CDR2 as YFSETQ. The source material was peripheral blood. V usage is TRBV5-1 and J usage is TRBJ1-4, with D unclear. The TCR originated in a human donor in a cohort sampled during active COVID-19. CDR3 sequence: CASSLEPANEKLFF. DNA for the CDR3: TGCGCCAGCAGCTTGGAACCGGCTAATGAAAAACTGTTTTTT. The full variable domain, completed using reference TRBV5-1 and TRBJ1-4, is KAGVTQTPRYLIKTRGQQVTLSCSPISGHRSVSWYQQTPGQGLQFLFEYFSETQRNKGNFPGRFSGRQFSNSRSEMNVSTLELGDSALYLCASSLEPANEKLFFGSGTQLSVL.